This T cell receptor (beta chain) comes out of a study of blood T cell repertoires in COVID-19. Study at large: Sources were T cells, B-cell-depleted T cells, or PBMCs; the material itself was cDNA or gDNA.

In the authors' workflow: Nucleated cell number was recorded as an estimate derived from reference gene primer amplification. TCRdb keeps only in-frame clones here, not all; method: immunoSEQ multiplex PCR. Clonal size and the V and J genes are those of that table, whereas D and trimming came from the DNA. This sample has 72,000 or so clones, with more than 70% found just once. V was clipped by 5 bases and J by 5 bases; unmatched bases: 9. Germline assignment: CDR1 SGHAT and CDR2 FQDESV (reference sequence). There are 15 residues in the CDR3. This clone was counted between two and nine times. The sequenced sample was peripheral blood. The rearrangement joins TRBV11-1 to TRBJ1-2, with 9 bases identical to TRBD1. The sequence was obtained from a woman older than 75 with active or convalescent COVID-19. The CDR3 reads CASSPDGTGIYGYTF. In nucleotides, the CDR3 is TGTGCCAGCAGCCCGGACGGGACAGGGATATATGGCTACACCTTC.